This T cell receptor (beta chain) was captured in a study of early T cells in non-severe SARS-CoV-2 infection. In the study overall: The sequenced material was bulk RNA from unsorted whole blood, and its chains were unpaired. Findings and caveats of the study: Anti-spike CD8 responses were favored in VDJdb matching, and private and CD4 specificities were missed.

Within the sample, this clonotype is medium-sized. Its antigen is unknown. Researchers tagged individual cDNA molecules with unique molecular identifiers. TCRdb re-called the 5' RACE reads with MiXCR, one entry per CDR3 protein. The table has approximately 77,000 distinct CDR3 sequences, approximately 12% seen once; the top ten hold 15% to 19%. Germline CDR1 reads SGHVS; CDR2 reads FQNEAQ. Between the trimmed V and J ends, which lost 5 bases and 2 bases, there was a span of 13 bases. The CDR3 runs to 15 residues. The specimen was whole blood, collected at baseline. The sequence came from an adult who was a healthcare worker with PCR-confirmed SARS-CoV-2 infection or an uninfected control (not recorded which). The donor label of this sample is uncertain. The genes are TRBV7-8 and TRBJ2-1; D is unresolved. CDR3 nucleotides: TGTGCCAGCAGCGCCCCGAACTTAGCCTACAATGAGCAGTTCTTC. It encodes CASSAPNLAYNEQFF.